This TCR beta chain was obtained from a study of identical twins. In every case, the donor was a healthy Caucasian. From the 5' RACE reads, TCRdb called clonotypes with MiXCR, one entry per CDR3 protein. This sample has around 160,000 distinct CDR3 sequences, with under 4.5% found just once. Comment on this clonotype: The target antigen is unknown.

With 0 bases clipped from V and 7 bases from J, the junction kept 7 bases outside the gene matches. The CDR3 sequence is 16 residues long. Germline loops: CDR1 LGHNA, CDR2 YSLEER. General study results and limits: Beta out-of-frame sequences showed weaker excess twin sharing.

This receptor was identified in a man aged 18 to 30 in good health. The chain has TRBV4-3 and TRBJ1-4; the match to TRBD1 covers 8 bases. The sample was memory T cells sorted from blood. CDR3 DNA sequence: TGCGCCAGCAGCCAAGATCCAGGACAGGGCACTGAAAAACTGTTTTTT. Encoded protein: CASSQDPGQGTEKLFF.